The rows below give T cell receptor beta chains drawn from one sample of a study of blood T cell repertoires in COVID-19. The protocol was immunoSEQ multiplex PCR, while the TCRdb copy is restricted to in-frame clones and leaves out a portion. The sample shows some 250,000 clones, roughly 91% of them seen only once. The sequencing sample was made of peripheral blood. The receptors originated from a woman aged 40 to 50 who had recovered from COVID-19. CDR3s include the opening cysteine and the closing phenylalanine or tryptophan. The D gene is left open where the match is weak. Expanded clones are given a class, and other clones once, few, many or no size at all.

>NA|NA|TRBJ1-2|TRBV5-6
TGTGCCAGCACCCCCCAGGGCGTGAGGCATGGCTACACCTTC
CASTPQGVRHGYTF
>TRBD2|NA|TRBJ2-3|TRBV19
TGTGCCAGTAGCCGGGGGGGAGATACGCAGTATTTT
CASSRGGDTQYF
>NA|NA|TRBJ2-3|TRBV12-3/TRBV12-4
TGTGCCAGCAGTTGGGACAATACGCAGTATTTT
CASSWDNTQYF
>TRBD2|NA|TRBJ2-2|TRBV25-1
TGTGCCAGCAGTCCGGGGGGACTAGCGGGAGTTACCGGGGAGCTGTTTTTT
CASSPGGLAGVTGELFF
>NA|NA|TRBJ1-4|TRBV10-1
TGCGCCAGCAGGGGACAAAGGGACGAAAAACTGTTTTTT
CASRGQRDEKLFF
>NA|NA|TRBJ1-1|TRBV27
TGTGCCAGCAGTCCCCGGGGGTACACTGAAGCTTTCTTT
CASSPRGYTEAFF
>NA|NA|TRBJ1-4|TRBV6-2/TRBV6-3
TGTGCCAGCAGTCCGTGGGGGGACCCTAATGAAAAACTGTTTTTT
CASSPWGDPNEKLFF
>TRBD2|NA|TRBJ2-3|TRBV4-1
TGCGCCAGCAGCCAGACACTAGCGGGCCCAAGGGATACGCAGTATTTT
CASSQTLAGPRDTQYF
>TRBD1|once|TRBJ2-2|TRBV18
TGTGCCAGCTCCTCCAAGGGACAGGGGGCGACCGGGGAGCTGTTTTTT
CASSSKGQGATGELFF
>NA|NA|TRBJ2-1|TRBV12-5
TGTGCTAGTGGTTTGGCGGGGGGCCAGCAGTTCTTC
CASGLAGGQQFF
>NA|NA|TRBJ2-3|TRBV30
TGTGCCTGGACCCCAGGCCGCACAGATACGCAGTATTTT
CAWTPGRTDTQYF
>TRBD1|NA|TRBJ2-3|TRBV7-2
TGTGCCAGCAGCTTAGGGGCAGGGGGACGGGCAGATACGCAGTATTTT
CASSLGAGGRADTQYF
>NA|once|TRBJ2-1|TRBV7-9
TGTGCCAGCACCCAGGGGGAGGTCCAGTTCTTC
CASTQGEVQFF
>NA|NA|TRBJ1-5|TRBV2
TGTGCCAGCAGCCGGAGAGAGGGTCGGGGCAATCAGCCCCAGCATTTT
CASSRREGRGNQPQHF
>NA|NA|TRBJ2-5|TRBV11-3
TGTGCCAGCAGCTACCCAGGGTGGGAGACCCAGTACTTC
CASSYPGWETQYF
>NA|NA|TRBJ1-5|TRBV3-1/TRBV3-2
TGTGCCAGCAGCCAAGACCCGAGCAATCAGCCCCAGCATTTT
CASSQDPSNQPQHF
>NA|NA|TRBJ1-6|TRBV7-9
TGTGCTAGCAGCCCTGCGGGACCGGATAATTCACCCCTCCACTTT
CASSPAGPDNSPLHF
>NA|NA|TRBJ1-3|TRBV9
TGTGCCAGCAGCGTAGGTTGGGGCATCCAGAGCTCTGGAAACACCATATATTTT
CASSVGWGIQSSGNTIYF
>NA|once|TRBJ1-2|TRBV9
TGTGCCAGCAGCGTAGTGGGCAGCACTAACTATGGCTACACCTTC
CASSVVGSTNYGYTF
>NA|NA|TRBJ1-1|TRBV5-1
TGCGCCAGCAGCTTGCCCCGAGAGGGCCAAGCTTTCTTT
CASSLPREGQAFF
>NA|NA|TRBJ1-1|TRBV6-6
TGTGCCAGCAGTTACGGTCCCGGGAACACTGAAGCTTTCTTT
CASSYGPGNTEAFF
>TRBD1|NA|TRBJ1-2|TRBV4-3
TGCGCCAGCAGCCAAGACTCCAGACAGGGACCCTATGGCTACACCTTC
CASSQDSRQGPYGYTF
>NA|NA|TRBJ2-7|TRBV4-1
TGCGCCAGCAGCCCCCAGACAGTGGACGCCTACGAGCAGTACTTC
CASSPQTVDAYEQYF
>NA|NA|TRBJ1-4|TRBV3-1/TRBV3-2
TGTGCCAGCAGGGGGGCCCGAGGTGAAAAACTGTTTTTT
CASRGARGEKLFF
>TRBD1|NA|TRBJ1-2|TRBV15
TGTGCCACCAGCCCTGGACAGGGGCCGAACTATGGCTACACCTTC
CATSPGQGPNYGYTF
>TRBD1|NA|TRBJ1-1|TRBV10-3
TGTGCCATCGGGGCCCAGGGGGCGTTGAACACTGAAGCTTTCTTT
CAIGAQGALNTEAFF
>TRBD2|NA|TRBJ2-1|TRBV24-1
TGTGCCACCAGTGACCACCCCGGGGGGGCGGGGAATGAGCAGTTCTTC
CATSDHPGGAGNEQFF
>NA|NA|TRBJ1-2|TRBV3-1/TRBV3-2
TGTGCGAGCCGGGACACCCTCTATGGCTACACCTTC
CASRDTLYGYTF
>TRBD1|NA|TRBJ1-4|TRBV30
TGTGCCTGGAGTGGACAGGGGTACGAAAAACTGTTTTTT
CAWSGQGYEKLFF
>NA|many|TRBJ1-1|TRBV14
TGTGCCAGCAGCCAACAGGTAGGGAACACTGAAGCTTTCTTT
CASSQQVGNTEAFF
>TRBD2|NA|TRBJ2-5|TRBV3-1/TRBV3-2
TGTGCCAGCAGCCTCAAGACTAGCGGGGAGACCCAGTACTTC
CASSLKTSGETQYF
>NA|NA|TRBJ1-1|TRBV4-3
TGCGCCAGCAGCCAAGAGGCAGGGCGCAACACTGAAGCTTTCTTT
CASSQEAGRNTEAFF
>NA|NA|TRBJ1-1|TRBV7-9
TGTGCCAGCAGCCCGGGAATTCACACTGAAGCTTTCTTT
CASSPGIHTEAFF
>NA|NA|TRBJ2-4|TRBV5-6
TGTGCCAGCACCTTAGGAGGCGGTGGGGGGAGCATTCAGTACTTC
CASTLGGGGGSIQYF
>NA|once|TRBJ1-3|TRBV7-2
TGTGCCAGCAGCTTAGTGGGGACTGCTTCGGGGGGAAACACCATATATTTT
CASSLVGTASGGNTIYF
>NA|NA|TRBJ1-2|TRBV7-9
TGTGCCAGCAGCTTAGCGTGGGGCAGGGGAGTTTTGGGCTACACCTTC
CASSLAWGRGVLGYTF
>TRBD1|NA|TRBJ1-3|TRBV19
TGTGCCAGTAGTATATTGGGCAGGGGGCCCTCCTCGTCTGGAAACACCATATATTTT
CASSILGRGPSSSGNTIYF
>NA|NA|TRBJ1-2|TRBV6-5
TGTGCCAGCACCACCACGGCAGGGGCCGGTTCTGGCTACACCTTC
CASTTTAGAGSGYTF
>NA|NA|TRBJ2-2|TRBV28
TGTGCCAGCAGTTTTGGGCAGGGTGGGCTGTTTTTT
CASSFGQGGLFF
>TRBD1|NA|TRBJ1-1|TRBV11-3
TGTGCCAGCAGCTTCCTCACAGGGGCTGAAGCTTTCTTT
CASSFLTGAEAFF
>NA|NA|TRBJ1-5|TRBV6-5
TGTGCCAGCAGTTACGGCCGCTATCAGCCCCAGCATTTT
CASSYGRYQPQHF
>NA|NA|TRBJ1-1|TRBV18
TGTGCCAGCTCACCACCGGGGCAGGGGTCAGGAGCTTTCTTT
CASSPPGQGSGAFF